Each of the 5 T cell receptor beta chains below was sequenced from the same sample in a study of graft-versus-host responses after intestinal transplantation. For these receptors, no antigen is known. Sequencing used immunoSEQ multiplex PCR; TCRdb keeps in-frame clones, though not all of them. The table has 100,000 or so clones, approximately 95% seen once. The sequencing used unstimulated CD8+ T cells sorted from spleen or lymph node cells, collected before transplant. The receptors come from a human donor who was the organ donor for an intestinal transplant.

The gene calls are TRBV4-3 and TRBJ2-1, with 11 bases fitting TRBD1. The CDR3 runs 17 residues. CDR1 is LGHNA and CDR2 is YSLEER in the germline V gene. Unmatched junction bases numbered 11, after V lost 1 base and J lost 9 bases. The CDR3 DNA reads as TGCGCCAGCAGCCAAGTATTTGGACAGGGGGCTTGGGGTGAGCAGTTCTTC. This translates into CASSQVFGQGAWGEQFF.

This clone appeared once. This sequence joins TRBV14 and TRBJ1-5; TRBD1 agrees at 7 bases. There are 18 residues in the CDR3. Germline V gives CDR1 SGHDN, CDR2 FVKESK. V gave up 4 bases and J gave up 0 bases; unmatched junction bases: 12. The CDR3 DNA is TGTGCCAGCAGCCCGAGACAGGGTCTGGGGGATAGCAATCAGCCCCAGCATTTT. Protein product: CASSPRQGLGDSNQPQHF. Together with reference TRBV14 and TRBJ1-5, the CDR3 gives the full variable domain: EAGVTQFPSHSVIEKGQTVTLRCDPISGHDNLYWYRRVMGKEIKFLLHFVKESKQDESGMPNNRFLAERTGGTYSTLKVQPAELEDSGVYFCASSPRQGLGDSNQPQHFGDGTRLSIL.

As regards this clone: One junction end disagrees with the germline gene, perhaps due to a read error. CDR3 nucleotide sequence: TGTGCCAGTACTCTCACGATGGGGGGGAACGCCGGGGAGCTGTTTTTT. Amino acid sequence: CASTLTMGGNAGELFF. This chain joins TRBV19 and TRBJ2-2, with 7 bases identical to TRBD2. Germline-derived CDR1 and CDR2 are LNHDA and SQIVND (reference sequence). This CDR3 contains 16 residues.

This sequence joins TRBV4-1 and TRBJ1-1; D is possibly TRBD1 (6 bases). The germline gives CDR1 MGHRA, CDR2 YSYEKL. The CDR3 spans 13 residues. Trimming left V 3 bases short and J 8 bases short, with 13 bases between. The CDR3 sequence is CASSHERTAEAFF. The CDR3 DNA sequence: TGCGCCAGCAGCCACGAACGGACAGCCGAAGCTTTCTTT.

The rearrangement joins TRBV5-1 to TRBJ1-4, with 8 bases lining up with TRBD1. V lost 0 bases, J lost 3 bases, and 10 bases stayed unmatched. The CDR3 loop spans 18 amino acids. Germline V lookup: CDR1 SGHRS, CDR2 YFSETQ. The CDR3 region has the DNA TGCGCCAGCAGCTTGGGGGGACAGGCCGGCTCGGCTAATGAAAAACTGTTTTTT. It encodes CASSLGGQAGSANEKLFF. The variable domain in full, with the rest retrieved from reference TRBV5-1 and TRBJ1-4, is KAGVTQTPRYLIKTRGQQVTLSCSPISGHRSVSWYQQTPGQGLQFLFEYFSETQRNKGNFPGRFSGRQFSNSRSEMNVSTLELGDSALYLCASSLGGQAGSANEKLFFGSGTQLSVL.